The 10 T cell receptor beta chains given below trace back to one sample, sequenced in a study of blood T cell repertoires in COVID-19. The method was immunoSEQ multiplex PCR; TCRdb's version includes in-frame clones alone and lacks a portion of them. There are about 190,000 clones in the sample; 80% to 90% occur only once, and approximately 14% lies in the top ten. The sequencing input was peripheral blood. The source of these receptors is a man under 40 with active or convalescent COVID-19.

The rearrangement links TRBV27 to TRBJ2-7; 7 bases align to TRBD1. CDR1 and CDR2 (germline): MNHEY, SMNVEV (reference sequence). The CDR3 loop spans 17 amino acids. V was pared by 5 bases and J by 2 bases, with 15 bases of the junction left unmatched. The CDR3 region has the DNA TGTGCCAGCAGTCCCCGACTGACAGGGCGAAGACCCTACGAGCAGTACGTC. It specifies CASSPRLTGRRPYEQYV.

This clone was picked up a small number of times. The V and J genes are TRBV1 and TRBJ2-1; the DNA was not compared with TRBD2, the D call given in the table. TRBV1 is reported as a pseudogene. There are 15 residues in the CDR3. For the CDR3, the DNA is TGCACCAGCCTCAACGCGGGGGGGCCAGGGAATGAGCAGTTCTTC. It is translated as CTSLNAGGPGNEQFF.

The chain couples TRBV6-6 to TRBJ2-1; 10 bases agree with TRBD2. Germline V gene sequence: CDR1 MNHNY, CDR2 SVGAGI (reference sequence). CDR3 length equals 16 residues. Trimming removed 0 bases from V and 4 bases from J; junction bases left unmatched: 3. The CDR3 loop is CASSYSLAGEYNEQFF. The CDR3 DNA reads as TGTGCCAGCAGTTACTCCCTAGCGGGAGAATACAATGAGCAGTTCTTC.

This clone has only a few counts. The chain has TRBV27 and TRBJ1-6; TRBD1 agrees at 9 bases. The V and J ends lost 8 bases and 7 bases, in that order; junction bases with no gene match: 6. Germline V gene data show CDR1 as MNHEY and CDR2 as SMNVEV (reference sequence). The CDR3 consists of 14 residues. The CDR3 loop is CASREQGANSPLHF. CDR3 coding DNA: TGTGCCAGCCGAGAACAGGGGGCGAATTCACCCCTCCACTTT.

J is TRBJ1-2 and V is TRBV19; D remains ambiguous. Germline CDR1 is LNHDA and CDR2 is SQIVND (reference sequence). The CDR3 is made up of 12 amino acids. Trimming shortened V by 4 bases and J by 4 bases, and 7 bases separated the two germline ends. CDR3 DNA: TGTGCCAGTAGTAGCAGTTCCTATGGCTACACCTTC. It translates to CASSSSSYGYTF.

CDR3 amino acids: CASSDLRQPQHF. The CDR3, as DNA: TGTGCCAGCAGTGATTTGCGGCAGCCCCAGCATTTT. The rearrangement uses TRBV2 and TRBJ1-5; D not certain. Looked up from germline, CDR1 is SNHLY and CDR2 is FYNNEI. This CDR3 has 12 residues. V lost 3 bases, J lost 7 bases, and 7 bases lay in between.

This clone has a handful of counts. The germline gene is not matched at one end of the junction; a read error may be the cause. V is TRBV6-1 and J is TRBJ2-2; a possible D gene is TRBD1 (5 bases). This CDR3 region has 14 residues. Per germline, CDR1 MNHNS and CDR2 SASEGT. CDR3 region: CASREGANTGELFF. DNA of the CDR3: TGTGCCAGCAGAGAAGGGGCTAACACCGGGGAGCTGTTTTTT.

This chain uses TRBV4-3 with TRBJ2-7, with TRBD2 matching over 9 bases. V lost 4 bases, J lost 3 bases, and 13 bases stayed unmatched. This CDR3 contains 17 residues. Germline V gene data show CDR1 as LGHNA and CDR2 as YSLEER. For the CDR3, the DNA is TGCGCCAGCAGCCGAAGCAATTCCGGGACTAGCAGCTACGAGCAGTACTTC. Translating gives CASSRSNSGTSSYEQYF.

The V call is TRBV19, the J call TRBJ1-6; TRBD1 agrees at 7 bases. Losses at the gene ends were 6 bases for V and 5 bases for J; bases not matched to a gene: 13. The CDR3 loop spans 17 amino acids. CDR1 LNHDA and CDR2 SQIVND come from the germline V gene (reference sequence). CDR3 bases: TGTGCCAGTAGCCCAATCCGACCAGGGGGAAATAATTCACCCCTCCACTTT. It yields the protein CASSPIRPGGNNSPLHF.

The gene calls are TRBV27 and TRBJ2-1, with 8 bases fitting TRBD1. Germline CDR1 and CDR2: MNHEY and SMNVEV (reference sequence). This CDR3 spans 15 amino acids. Trimming cost V 3 bases and J 4 bases; bases outside gene matches: 5. CDR3 sequence (DNA): TGTGCCAGCAGTTTCGGGACAGGTACTTACAATGAGCAGTTCTTC. Amino acids: CASSFGTGTYNEQFF.